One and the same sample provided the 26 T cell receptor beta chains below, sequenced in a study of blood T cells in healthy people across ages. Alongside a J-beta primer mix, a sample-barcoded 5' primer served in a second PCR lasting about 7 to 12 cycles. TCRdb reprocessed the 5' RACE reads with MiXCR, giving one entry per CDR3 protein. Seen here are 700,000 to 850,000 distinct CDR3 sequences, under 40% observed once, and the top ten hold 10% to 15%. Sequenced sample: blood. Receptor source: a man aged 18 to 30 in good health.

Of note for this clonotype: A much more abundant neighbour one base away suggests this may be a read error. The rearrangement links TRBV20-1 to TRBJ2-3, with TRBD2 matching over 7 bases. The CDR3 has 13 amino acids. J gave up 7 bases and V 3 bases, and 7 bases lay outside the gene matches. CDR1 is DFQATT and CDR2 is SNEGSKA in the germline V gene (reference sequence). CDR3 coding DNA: TGCAGTGCTAGGAACCCAGCGGGGTATACGCAGTATTTT. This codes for CSARNPAGYTQYF.

CDR3 nucleotide sequence: TGTGCCAGCAGTGCTCGGCAGGGCGGTGAAGCTTTCTTT. Translated: CASSARQGGEAFF. V is TRBV12-3 or TRBV12-4 and J is TRBJ1-1; D perhaps matches TRBD1 (5 bases). The V and J ends lost 5 bases and 7 bases respectively, with 14 bases between them. This CDR3 has 13 residues.

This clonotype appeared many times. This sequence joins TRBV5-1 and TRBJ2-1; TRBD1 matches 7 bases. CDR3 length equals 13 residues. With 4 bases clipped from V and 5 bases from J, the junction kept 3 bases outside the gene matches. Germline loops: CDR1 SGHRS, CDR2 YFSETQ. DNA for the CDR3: TGCGCCAGCAGCGACACAGGGGACAATGAGCAGTTCTTC. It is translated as CASSDTGDNEQFF.

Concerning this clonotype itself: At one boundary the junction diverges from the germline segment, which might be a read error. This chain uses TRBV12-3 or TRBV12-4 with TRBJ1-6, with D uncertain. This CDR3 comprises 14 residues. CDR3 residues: CANSSWEGNSPLHF. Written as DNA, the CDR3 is TGTGCCAACAGTTCGTGGGAGGGTAATTCACCCCTCCACTTT.

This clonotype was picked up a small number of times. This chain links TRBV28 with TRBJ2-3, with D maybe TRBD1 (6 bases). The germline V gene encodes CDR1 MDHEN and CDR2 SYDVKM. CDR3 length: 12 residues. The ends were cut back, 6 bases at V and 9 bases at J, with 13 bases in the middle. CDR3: CASSPGAATQYF. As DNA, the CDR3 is TGTGCCAGCAGCCCAGGGGCTGCCACGCAGTATTTT.

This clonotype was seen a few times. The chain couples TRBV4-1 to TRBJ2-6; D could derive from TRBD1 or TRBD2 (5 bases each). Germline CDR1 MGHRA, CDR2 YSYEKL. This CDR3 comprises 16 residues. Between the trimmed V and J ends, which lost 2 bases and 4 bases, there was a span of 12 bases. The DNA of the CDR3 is TGCGCCAGCAGCCAAACAGGACTCGGGGGGGCCAACGTCCTGACTTTC. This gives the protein CASSQTGLGGANVLTF.

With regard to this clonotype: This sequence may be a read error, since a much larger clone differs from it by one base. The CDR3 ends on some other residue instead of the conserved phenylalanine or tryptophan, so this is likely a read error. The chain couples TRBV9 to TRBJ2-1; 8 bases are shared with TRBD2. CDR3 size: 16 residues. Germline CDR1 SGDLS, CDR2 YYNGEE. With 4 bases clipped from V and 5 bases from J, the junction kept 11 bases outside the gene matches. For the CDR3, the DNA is TGTGCCAGCAGCCGTAGAGGGACTAGTGATGACAATGAGCAGTTCGTC. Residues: CASSRRGTSDDNEQFV.

In DNA form, the CDR3 reads TGTGCCAGCAGTTCCCCAAAACAGGGTTCTAACTATGGCTACACCTTC. It is translated as CASSSPKQGSNYGYTF. V is TRBV6-6 and J is TRBJ1-2, with D maybe TRBD1 (6 bases). Trimming removed 4 bases from V and 0 bases from J, with 15 bases in between. Germline V gene sequence: CDR1 MNHNY, CDR2 SVGAGI (reference sequence). The CDR3 totals 16 residues.

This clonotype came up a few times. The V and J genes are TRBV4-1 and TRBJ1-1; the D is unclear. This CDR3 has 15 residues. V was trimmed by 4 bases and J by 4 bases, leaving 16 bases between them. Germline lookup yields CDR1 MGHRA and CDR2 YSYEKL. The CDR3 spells CASSPGPLDGTEAFF. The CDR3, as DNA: TGCGCCAGCAGCCCCGGACCGCTGGACGGCACTGAAGCTTTCTTT.

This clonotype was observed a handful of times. As DNA, the CDR3 is TGTGCCATCAGTGATGTAGGGGATGAAAAACTGTTTTTT. Translating gives CAISDVGDEKLFF. The chain couples TRBV10-3 to TRBJ1-4; TRBD1 might be the D (5 bases). The germline V gene has CDR1 ENHRY and CDR2 SYGVKD. The CDR3 covers 13 residues. Trimming cost V 3 bases and J 6 bases, with 8 bases left between them.

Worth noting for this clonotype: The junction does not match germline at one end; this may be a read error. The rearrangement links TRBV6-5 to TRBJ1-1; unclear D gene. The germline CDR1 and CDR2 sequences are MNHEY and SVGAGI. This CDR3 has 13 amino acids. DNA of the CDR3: TGTCCCAGCAGTTACTCAGTGAACACTGAAGCTTTCTTT. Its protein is CPSSYSVNTEAFF.

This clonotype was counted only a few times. The CDR3 loop reads CASSVRGAGELFF. The CDR3 DNA sequence: TGTGCCAGCAGTGTGAGGGGAGCGGGGGAGCTGTTTTTT. The chain has TRBV2 and TRBJ2-2, with D perhaps matching TRBD1 or TRBD2 (5 bases each). Trimming left V 4 bases short and J 8 bases short, with 11 bases between. Germline CDR1 is SNHLY and CDR2 is FYNNEI. The CDR3 length is 13 residues.

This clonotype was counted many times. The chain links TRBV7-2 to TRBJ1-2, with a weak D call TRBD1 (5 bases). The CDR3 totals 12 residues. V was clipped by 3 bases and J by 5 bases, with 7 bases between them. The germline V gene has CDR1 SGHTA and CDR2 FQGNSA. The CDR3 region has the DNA TGTGCCAGCAGCTTGGGGGAATATGGCTACACCTTC. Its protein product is CASSLGEYGYTF. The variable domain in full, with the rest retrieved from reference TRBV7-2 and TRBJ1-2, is GAGVSQSPSNKVTEKGKDVELRCDPISGHTALYWYRQSLGQGLEFLIYFQGNSAPDKSGLPSDRFSAERTGGSVSTLTIQRTQQEDSAVYLCASSLGEYGYTFGSGTRLTVV.

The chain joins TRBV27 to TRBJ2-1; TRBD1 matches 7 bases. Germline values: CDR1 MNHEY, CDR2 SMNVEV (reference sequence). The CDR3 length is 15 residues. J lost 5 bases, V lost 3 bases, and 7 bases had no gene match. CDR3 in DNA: TGTGCCAGCAGTTTCAACAGGGGATTGAACAATGAGCAGTTCTTC. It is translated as CASSFNRGLNNEQFF.

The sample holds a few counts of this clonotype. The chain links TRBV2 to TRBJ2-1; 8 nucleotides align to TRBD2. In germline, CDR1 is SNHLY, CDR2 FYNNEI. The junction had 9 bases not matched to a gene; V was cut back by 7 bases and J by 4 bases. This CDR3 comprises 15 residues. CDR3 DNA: TGTGCCAGCACCCCGGGTAGCGGGGCGTACAATGAGCAGTTCTTC. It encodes CASTPGSGAYNEQFF.

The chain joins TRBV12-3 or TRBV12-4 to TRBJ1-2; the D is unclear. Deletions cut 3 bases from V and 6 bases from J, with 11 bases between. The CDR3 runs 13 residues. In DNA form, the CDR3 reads TGTGCCAGCAGTTTCGGTAGGGTTGATGGCTACACCTTC. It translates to CASSFGRVDGYTF.

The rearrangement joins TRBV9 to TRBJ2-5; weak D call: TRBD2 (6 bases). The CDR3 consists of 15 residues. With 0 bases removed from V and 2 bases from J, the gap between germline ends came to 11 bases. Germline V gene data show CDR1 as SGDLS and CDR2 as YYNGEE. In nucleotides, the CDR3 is TGTGCCAGCAGCGTAGGGGACTTCGGACAAGAGACCCAGTACTTC. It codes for CASSVGDFGQETQYF.

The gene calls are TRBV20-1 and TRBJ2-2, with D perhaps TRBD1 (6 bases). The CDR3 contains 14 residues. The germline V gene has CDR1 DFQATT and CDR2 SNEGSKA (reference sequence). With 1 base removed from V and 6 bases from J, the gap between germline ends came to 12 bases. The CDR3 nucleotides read TGCAGTGCTAGAGCCGGGACACCCTCCGGGGAGCTGTTTTTT. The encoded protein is CSARAGTPSGELFF.

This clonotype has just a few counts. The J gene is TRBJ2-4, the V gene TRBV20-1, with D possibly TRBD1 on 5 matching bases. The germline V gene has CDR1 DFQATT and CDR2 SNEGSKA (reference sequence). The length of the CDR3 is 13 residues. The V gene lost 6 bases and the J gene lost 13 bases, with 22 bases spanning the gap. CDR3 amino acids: CSAPQDHQNEQYF. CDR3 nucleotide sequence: TGCAGTGCCCCACAGGACCATCAGAATGAGCAGTACTTC.

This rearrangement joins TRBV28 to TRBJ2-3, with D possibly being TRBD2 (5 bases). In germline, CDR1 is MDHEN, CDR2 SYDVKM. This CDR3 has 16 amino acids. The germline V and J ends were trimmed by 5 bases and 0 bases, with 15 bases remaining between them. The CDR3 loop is CASSILGVTSTDTQYF. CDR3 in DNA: TGTGCCAGCAGTATACTCGGGGTTACTAGCACAGATACGCAGTATTTT.

CDR3 protein: CASSPGQGNNEQYF. The CDR3 DNA is TGTGCCAGCAGCCCCGGACAGGGAAACAATGAGCAGTACTTC. V is TRBV13 and J is TRBJ2-5, with TRBD1 matching over 8 bases. Trimming took 5 bases from V and 11 from J; bases not matched to a gene: 13. This CDR3 comprises 14 residues. Germline values: CDR1 PRHDT, CDR2 FYEKMQ (reference sequence).

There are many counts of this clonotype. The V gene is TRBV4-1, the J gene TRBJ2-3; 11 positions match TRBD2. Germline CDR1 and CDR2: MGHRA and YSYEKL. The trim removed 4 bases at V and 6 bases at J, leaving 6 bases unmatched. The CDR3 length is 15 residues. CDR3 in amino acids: CASSLGLAGSDTQYF. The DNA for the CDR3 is TGCGCCAGCAGCCTCGGACTAGCGGGTTCCGATACGCAGTATTTT.

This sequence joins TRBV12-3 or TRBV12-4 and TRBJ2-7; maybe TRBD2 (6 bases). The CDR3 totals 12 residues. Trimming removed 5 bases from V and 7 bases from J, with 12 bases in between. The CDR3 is CASSGDSREQYF. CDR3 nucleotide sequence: TGTGCCAGCAGTGGGGACTCTAGGGAGCAGTACTTC.

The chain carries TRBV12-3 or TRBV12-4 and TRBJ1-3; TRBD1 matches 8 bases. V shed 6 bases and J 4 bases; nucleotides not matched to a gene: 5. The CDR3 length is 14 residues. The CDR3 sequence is CASRPTGGGNTIYF. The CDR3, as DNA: TGTGCCAGCAGGCCCACAGGGGGAGGAAACACCATATATTTT.

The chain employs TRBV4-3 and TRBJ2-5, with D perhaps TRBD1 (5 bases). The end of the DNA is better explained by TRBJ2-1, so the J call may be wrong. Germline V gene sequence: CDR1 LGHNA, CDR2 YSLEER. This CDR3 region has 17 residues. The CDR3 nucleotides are TGCGCCAGCAGCCAAGTGGGTACAGGTCCCTTCCAAGAGACCCAGTTCTTC. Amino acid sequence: CASSQVGTGPFQETQFF.

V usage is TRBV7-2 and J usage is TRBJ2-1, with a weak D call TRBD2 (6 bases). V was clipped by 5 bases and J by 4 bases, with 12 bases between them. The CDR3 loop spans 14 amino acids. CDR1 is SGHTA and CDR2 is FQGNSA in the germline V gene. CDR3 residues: CASSTGLGYNEQFF. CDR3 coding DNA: TGTGCCAGCAGCACGGGACTGGGGTACAATGAGCAGTTCTTC.